This is a list of T cell receptor beta chains from one sample in a study of blood T cell repertoires in COVID-19. Measured with immunoSEQ multiplex PCR; TCRdb has only the in-frame clones, and not every one. The table lists some 120,000 clones, 65% to 85% of them singletons. Input material: peripheral blood. These receptors were collected from a woman in her seventies with acute or convalescent COVID-19. The CDR3 runs from the conserved cysteine through the conserved F or W. The order of the fields is J gene, D gene, clone size, V gene, CDR3 DNA, CDR3 protein. D genes are given only for firm matches. Part of the rows lack a size; the others show once, few, many or a class for expanded clones.

j_gene: TRBJ2-7
d_gene: NA
abundance: NA
v_gene: TRBV10-3
CDR3nt: TGTGCCATCACAAACAGGGAGACCGACGAGCAGTACTTC
CDR3aa: CAITNRETDEQYF

j_gene: TRBJ1-1
d_gene: NA
abundance: NA
v_gene: TRBV28
CDR3nt: TGTGCCAGCAGTCCACCGGCGGGGGCGGTTACTGAAGCTTTCTTT
CDR3aa: CASSPPAGAVTEAFF

j_gene: TRBJ2-7
d_gene: NA
abundance: NA
v_gene: TRBV5-8
CDR3nt: TGTGCCAGCAGTTATAATAGCGGTTACTTCTACGAGCAGTACTTC
CDR3aa: CASSYNSGYFYEQYF

j_gene: TRBJ1-2
d_gene: NA
abundance: NA
v_gene: TRBV5-8
CDR3nt: TGTGCCAGCAGCGGCTTGACAGCCCGGGACTATGGCTACACCTTC
CDR3aa: CASSGLTARDYGYTF

j_gene: TRBJ1-6
d_gene: TRBD1
abundance: few
v_gene: TRBV16
CDR3nt: TGTGCCAGCAGCCCCGGGACAGGGGCGAATTCACCCCTCCACTTT
CDR3aa: CASSPGTGANSPLHF

j_gene: TRBJ1-4
d_gene: TRBD1
abundance: NA
v_gene: TRBV27
CDR3nt: TGTGCCAGCAGGGACAGGCCTCAAGAAAAACTGTTTTTT
CDR3aa: CASRDRPQEKLFF

j_gene: TRBJ2-5
d_gene: NA
abundance: NA
v_gene: TRBV9
CDR3nt: TGTGCCAGCAGCGTTAGGAGTGGCGGGGGCCTAATCCAAGAGACCCAGTACTTC
CDR3aa: CASSVRSGGGLIQETQYF

j_gene: TRBJ2-7
d_gene: TRBD2
abundance: NA
v_gene: TRBV2
CDR3nt: TGTGCCAGCAGAGGCGGGGGGCCCTACGAGCAGTACTTC
CDR3aa: CASRGGGPYEQYF

j_gene: TRBJ2-3
d_gene: NA
abundance: NA
v_gene: TRBV12-3/TRBV12-4
CDR3nt: TGTGCCAGCAGTCCTAACGGGTGGGATACGCAGTATTTT
CDR3aa: CASSPNGWDTQYF

j_gene: TRBJ2-7
d_gene: TRBD2
abundance: NA
v_gene: TRBV19
CDR3nt: TGTGCCAGTAGTTCCGGGGGGTTCGATTACGAGCAGTACTTC
CDR3aa: CASSSGGFDYEQYF

j_gene: TRBJ2-7
d_gene: NA
abundance: few
v_gene: TRBV2
CDR3nt: TGTGCCAGCAGTGATGCAGGGGGGTACTACGAGCAGTACTTC
CDR3aa: CASSDAGGYYEQYF

j_gene: TRBJ1-2
d_gene: NA
abundance: NA
v_gene: TRBV12-3/TRBV12-4
CDR3nt: TGTGCCAGCAGTTATGACAGAGTCTATGGCTACACCTTC
CDR3aa: CASSYDRVYGYTF

j_gene: TRBJ2-7
d_gene: TRBD1
abundance: NA
v_gene: TRBV5-6
CDR3nt: TGTGCCAGCAGCCGGGGACAGATCGAGCAGTACTTC
CDR3aa: CASSRGQIEQYF

j_gene: TRBJ2-7
d_gene: TRBD2
abundance: NA
v_gene: TRBV30
CDR3nt: TGTGCCTGGACCTCCCCGGGGATTAGCGGGAGATACGAGCAGTACTTC
CDR3aa: CAWTSPGISGRYEQYF

j_gene: TRBJ1-2
d_gene: NA
abundance: NA
v_gene: TRBV11-2
CDR3nt: TGTGCCAGCAGCGTTGACAGCTATGGCTACACCTTC
CDR3aa: CASSVDSYGYTF

j_gene: TRBJ1-4
d_gene: NA
abundance: NA
v_gene: TRBV11-2
CDR3nt: TGTGCCAGCAGCCCGGTCCCTGGAGAGGAAAAACTGTTTTTT
CDR3aa: CASSPVPGEEKLFF

j_gene: TRBJ2-3
d_gene: TRBD1
abundance: NA
v_gene: TRBV15
CDR3nt: TGTGCCACCAGCAGGGACGCGGACAGGGGAAAGGATACGCAGTATTTT
CDR3aa: CATSRDADRGKDTQYF

j_gene: TRBJ1-3
d_gene: NA
abundance: few
v_gene: TRBV19
CDR3nt: TGTGCCAGTAGTATTGGGGCGAACTCTGGAAACACCATATATTTT
CDR3aa: CASSIGANSGNTIYF

j_gene: TRBJ2-7
d_gene: TRBD2
abundance: NA
v_gene: TRBV3-1/TRBV3-2
CDR3nt: TGTGCCAGCAGCCAGGGGACTAGCGGGCTCTACGAGCAGTACTTC
CDR3aa: CASSQGTSGLYEQYF

j_gene: TRBJ1-2
d_gene: TRBD1
abundance: once
v_gene: TRBV19
CDR3nt: TGTGCCAGTAGTCAAATTCCGGGACAGGGATCCTATGGCTACACCTTC
CDR3aa: CASSQIPGQGSYGYTF

j_gene: TRBJ2-2
d_gene: TRBD2
abundance: NA
v_gene: TRBV9
CDR3nt: TGTGCCAGCAGCGTAGCCAGCGGGGCCAACACCGGGGAGCTGTTTTTT
CDR3aa: CASSVASGANTGELFF

j_gene: TRBJ1-6
d_gene: NA
abundance: NA
v_gene: TRBV5-4
CDR3nt: TGTGCCAGCAGCTTGACCGGGACTCAGCCCGTATCCCTCCACTTT
CDR3aa: CASSLTGTQPVSLHF

j_gene: TRBJ1-1
d_gene: TRBD1
abundance: few
v_gene: TRBV6-5
CDR3nt: TGTGCCAGCAGTATCCAGGGGGCGCGGAGGACTGAAGCTTTCTTT
CDR3aa: CASSIQGARRTEAFF

j_gene: TRBJ2-5
d_gene: TRBD2
abundance: NA
v_gene: TRBV23-1
CDR3nt: TGCGCCAGCAGTCAATCGACCCTAGCGGGACCAGCAGGGGGAGAGACCCAGTACTTC
CDR3aa: CASSQSTLAGPAGGETQYF

j_gene: TRBJ1-6
d_gene: NA
abundance: NA
v_gene: TRBV4-2
CDR3nt: TGTGCCAGCAGCCAAGAGAAGAGCTCGGTGTCACCCCTCCACTTT
CDR3aa: CASSQEKSSVSPLHF

j_gene: TRBJ2-1
d_gene: TRBD2
abundance: NA
v_gene: TRBV12-5
CDR3nt: TGTGCTAGTGGTTTGGTACCGACTAGCGGCAATGAGCAGTTCTTC
CDR3aa: CASGLVPTSGNEQFF

j_gene: TRBJ2-2
d_gene: TRBD2
abundance: NA
v_gene: TRBV7-3
CDR3nt: TGTGCCAGCAGCTCTCAACTAGCGGGGGCGGCCGGGGAGCTGTTTTTT
CDR3aa: CASSSQLAGAAGELFF

j_gene: TRBJ1-6
d_gene: NA
abundance: NA
v_gene: TRBV12-3/TRBV12-4
CDR3nt: TGTGCCAGCAGTTCTTACAGTCTCCAGGCCCTCCACTTT
CDR3aa: CASSSYSLQALHF

j_gene: TRBJ2-3
d_gene: NA
abundance: NA
v_gene: TRBV28
CDR3nt: TGTGCCAGCAGTTTTTCCCAGGGCCTAGATACGCAGTATTTT
CDR3aa: CASSFSQGLDTQYF

j_gene: TRBJ1-1
d_gene: NA
abundance: NA
v_gene: TRBV6-4
CDR3nt: TGTGCCAGCAGTGAAAATGACGGACAGAAAGCTTTCTTT
CDR3aa: CASSENDGQKAFF

j_gene: TRBJ1-1
d_gene: NA
abundance: few
v_gene: TRBV10-3
CDR3nt: TGTGCCATCAGGGAGAGCCTGAACACTGAAGCTTTCTTT
CDR3aa: CAIRESLNTEAFF

j_gene: TRBJ2-5
d_gene: NA
abundance: NA
v_gene: TRBV4-1
CDR3nt: TGCGCCAGCAGCCATACCGGAACTGGGAGCCGGGGGAGAGAGACCCAGTACTTC
CDR3aa: CASSHTGTGSRGRETQYF

j_gene: TRBJ2-1
d_gene: NA
abundance: NA
v_gene: TRBV3-1/TRBV3-2
CDR3nt: TGTGCCAGCAGCTTTACAGGGAACTCTGAGCAGTTCTTC
CDR3aa: CASSFTGNSEQFF

j_gene: TRBJ2-5
d_gene: TRBD2
abundance: NA
v_gene: TRBV7-8
CDR3nt: TGTGCCAGCAGCACCCGACTAGCGGGGGGGCAAGAGACCCAGTACTTC
CDR3aa: CASSTRLAGGQETQYF

j_gene: TRBJ2-5
d_gene: TRBD1
abundance: NA
v_gene: TRBV9
CDR3nt: TGTGCCAGCAGCCCGGGACAGGGGGTATGGGAGACCCAGTACTTC
CDR3aa: CASSPGQGVWETQYF

j_gene: TRBJ2-1
d_gene: NA
abundance: NA
v_gene: TRBV12-3/TRBV12-4
CDR3nt: TGTGCCAGCAGTTTAATCGGGAATGAGCAGTTCTTC
CDR3aa: CASSLIGNEQFF

j_gene: TRBJ1-1
d_gene: NA
abundance: NA
v_gene: TRBV7-8
CDR3nt: TGTGCCAGCAGCTGGGGGGAAATAAACCCTGAAGCTTTCTTT
CDR3aa: CASSWGEINPEAFF

j_gene: TRBJ2-2
d_gene: TRBD1
abundance: NA
v_gene: TRBV19
CDR3nt: TGTGCCAGTAGTCCGGACAGGGAGACCGGGGAGCTGTTTTTT
CDR3aa: CASSPDRETGELFF

j_gene: TRBJ1-6
d_gene: TRBD1
abundance: NA
v_gene: TRBV6-5
CDR3nt: TGTGCCAGTACCGGGACAGGGGCCTTTAATTCACCCCTCCACTTT
CDR3aa: CASTGTGAFNSPLHF

j_gene: TRBJ2-3
d_gene: NA
abundance: NA
v_gene: TRBV6-5
CDR3nt: TGTGCCAGCAGTCCGTCGACAGGATTGAATACGCAGTATTTT
CDR3aa: CASSPSTGLNTQYF

j_gene: TRBJ1-2
d_gene: TRBD1
abundance: once
v_gene: TRBV5-1
CDR3nt: TGCGCCAGCAGCCTAGGGACAGCCGGCTACACCTTC
CDR3aa: CASSLGTAGYTF

j_gene: TRBJ1-2
d_gene: NA
abundance: NA
v_gene: TRBV3-1/TRBV3-2
CDR3nt: TGTGCCAGCAGCCAGCCGGGGTCGGTTGGCTACACCTTC
CDR3aa: CASSQPGSVGYTF

j_gene: TRBJ2-7
d_gene: NA
abundance: NA
v_gene: TRBV20-1
CDR3nt: TGCAGTGCTAGTACGATTGGGGGACACTCCTACGAGCAGTACTTC
CDR3aa: CSASTIGGHSYEQYF